A single count supports the clone carrying this T cell receptor (beta chain). This specimen comes from a study of cytomegalovirus exposure and HLA in healthy donors. The CDR3 is 13 residues long. CDR1 and CDR2 from the germline V gene are SNHLY and FYNNEI. Trimming took 4 bases from V and 4 from J; bases not matched to a gene: 0. Primers: 60 Vbeta forward and 13 Jbeta reverse. The method was immunoSEQ multiplex PCR; TCRdb's version includes in-frame clones alone and lacks a portion of them. The profile shows roughly 130,000 clones, 70% to 80% of them singletons. Specimen: PBMCs. The sequence was obtained from a female donor in good health and CMV-seronegative. The chain has TRBV2 and TRBJ1-2; 10 bases map to TRBD1. The CDR3 nucleotides are TGTGCCAGCAGTGGGACAGGGGGCTATGGCTACACCTTC. The encoded protein is CASSGTGGYGYTF. Using reference TRBV2 and TRBJ1-2 for the parts outside the CDR3, the full variable domain is EPEVTQTPSHQVTQMGQEVILRCVPISNHLYFYWYRQILGQKVEFLVSFYNNEISEKSEIFDDQFSVERPDGSNFTLKIRSTKLEDSAMYFCASSGTGGYGYTFGSGTRLTVV.